This is a list of T cell receptor beta chains from one sample in a study of T cells after yellow fever vaccination. MiXCR was run by TCRdb on the 5' RACE reads, yielding one entry per CDR3 protein. The sample includes approximately 300,000 distinct CDR3 sequences, around 6.8% seen only once; the top ten take about 18%. Material: PBMCs, obtained around 45 days after the first yellow fever vaccination. These receptors were taken from a man aged 18 to 29 who received the YFV17D yellow fever vaccine. Both conserved end residues are part of each CDR3. The D gene is left open where the match is weak. Clone size is stated in some rows and not others, as once, few, many or a class when expanded.

>few|-|TRBJ2-7|TRBV5-1
TGCGCCAGCAGCAAAAGTGTAGGGGTGGGCTCCTACGAGCAGTACTTC
CASSKSVGVGSYEQYF
>few|TRBD1|TRBJ2-5|TRBV5-1
TGCGCCAGCAGCATTACAGGGGGCGCGGGACAAGAGACCCAGTACTTC
CASSITGGAGQETQYF
>-|-|TRBJ1-2|TRBV11-2
TGTGCCAGCAGCTCGGGTGTGGGACACATATATGGCTACACCTTC
CASSSGVGHIYGYTF
>-|TRBD2|TRBJ2-3|TRBV6-5
TGTGCCAGCAGTTACTCGGCGGGGGTGTCCACAGATACGCAGTATTTT
CASSYSAGVSTDTQYF
>few|TRBD2|TRBJ2-1|TRBV2
TGTGCCAGCAGTGGGACTAGCGTCGGGGAAGGGCCCTACAATGAGCAGTTCTTC
CASSGTSVGEGPYNEQFF
>-|-|TRBJ1-4|TRBV10-3
TGTGCCATCAGTGAGTCGCTGATCCAAAATGAAAAACTGTTTTTT
CAISESLIQNEKLFF
>few|-|TRBJ2-3|TRBV23-1
TGCGCCAGCAGTCAAGAAGTCCCAGATACGCAGTATTTT
CASSQEVPDTQYF
>few|-|TRBJ1-5|TRBV7-2
TGTGCCAGCAGCTTAGAGGGCGTCAATCAGCCCCAGCATTTT
CASSLEGVNQPQHF
>few|TRBD2|TRBJ2-1|TRBV7-2
TGTGCCAGCGCGACGGGGGGGTCCTACAATGAGCAGTTCTTC
CASATGGSYNEQFF
>many|-|TRBJ1-2|TRBV7-9
TGTGCCGCTGGGACGGGGGAAAATTTCTATGGCTACACCTTC
CAAGTGENFYGYTF
>few|-|TRBJ2-3|TRBV20-1
TGCAGTGCCATGGAAAGCACAGATACGCAGTATTTT
CSAMESTDTQYF
>few|-|TRBJ2-3|TRBV7-2
TGTGCCAGCAGCCCCCCTCCCCAGGGTACCACAGATACGCAGTATTTT
CASSPPPQGTTDTQYF
>few|TRBD2|TRBJ2-1|TRBV5-1
TGCGCCAGCAGCCCCCTTAGCGGGGGAGTTATTGAGCAGTTCTTC
CASSPLSGGVIEQFF
>-|TRBD2|TRBJ2-1|TRBV18
TGTGCCAGCTCGAAAGGAGGAGCGGGGTTCAATGAGCAGTTCTTC
CASSKGGAGFNEQFF
>many|-|TRBJ2-3|TRBV4-3
TGCGCCAGCAGCCAGGGGGCCGCAGATACGCAGTATTTT
CASSQGAADTQYF
>-|TRBD1|TRBJ1-1|TRBV6-2/TRBV6-3
TGTGCCAGCAGAATGACAGGGGGCACGATGAACACTGAAGCTTTCTTT
CASRMTGGTMNTEAFF
>many|-|TRBJ2-1|TRBV4-3
TGCGCCAGCAGCCAAGATTTTAGGGCCCGTGAGGATGAGCAGTTCTTC
CASSQDFRAREDEQFF
>few|TRBD1|TRBJ1-5|TRBV6-1
TGTGCCAGCAAGAGACTGACAGGGTACAGGGATCAGCCCCAGCATTTT
CASKRLTGYRDQPQHF